A single sample gave rise to the 13 T cell receptor beta chains below, sequenced in a study of blood T cell repertoires in COVID-19. Method: immunoSEQ multiplex PCR; TCRdb's copy keeps in-frame clones and lacks some. The sample has 100,000 or so clones, about 89% seen once; the top ten hold less than 5%. The sample taken for sequencing was peripheral blood. These receptors all come from a woman aged 50 to 65 in a cohort sampled during active COVID-19.

This chain uses TRBV6-4 with TRBJ1-2; 12 bases line up with TRBD1. CDR1 and CDR2 from the germline V gene are MRHNA and SNTAGT. CDR3 size: 15 residues. V trimming: 7 bases; J trimming: 7 bases; junction bases outside the gene matches: 10. Here the CDR3 DNA reads TGTGCCAGCAAGCTTTCCGGGACAGGGGGCTCTGGCTACACCTTC. This codes for CASKLSGTGGSGYTF.

This chain joins TRBV7-3 and TRBJ2-1; 9 bases agree with TRBD1. This CDR3 region has 17 residues. The germline V gene has CDR1 SGHTA and CDR2 FQGTGA. V lost 0 bases, J lost 4 bases, and 7 bases stayed unmatched. This chain's CDR3 is CASSLTGQGAGYNEQFF. The CDR3 DNA is TGTGCCAGCAGCTTAACGGGACAGGGAGCCGGATACAATGAGCAGTTCTTC.

The chain recombines TRBV7-3 with TRBJ2-1; 12 positions match TRBD2. Germline loops: CDR1 SGHTA, CDR2 FQGTGA. CDR3 length equals 16 residues. With V trimmed by 4 bases and J by 5 bases, 6 bases remained unmatched. In DNA, the CDR3 is TGTGCCAGCAGCTCGACTAGCGGGAGCTTTAACAATGAGCAGTTCTTC. Translation: CASSSTSGSFNNEQFF.

Written as DNA, the CDR3 is TGTGCCAGCTCACGAAACCGGGACAGCCATCAAGAGACCCAGTACTTC. The encoded protein is CASSRNRDSHQETQYF. V is TRBV18 and J is TRBJ2-5; TRBD1 matches 7 bases. Germline CDR1 and CDR2: KGHSH and LQKENI. The trim removed 4 bases at V and 2 bases at J, leaving 10 bases unmatched. The CDR3 consists of 16 residues.

The chain is built from TRBV7-9 and TRBJ1-1; weak D call: TRBD1 (5 bases). Trimming pared 3 bases from V and 6 bases from J, leaving 17 bases between. CDR3 length: 15 residues. The germline V gene encodes CDR1 SEHNR and CDR2 FQNEAQ (reference sequence). CDR3 DNA sequence: TGTGCCAGCAGCTTCCTGGGGGGAGAGCACGCTGAAGCTTTCTTT. Translation: CASSFLGGEHAEAFF.

The V and J genes are TRBV27 and TRBJ2-7; TRBD1 agrees at 10 bases. The ends lost 6 bases at V and 7 bases at J; junction bases unmatched: 6. The CDR3 runs 13 residues. CDR1 MNHEY and CDR2 SMNVEV come from the germline V gene (reference sequence). The CDR3 nucleotides read TGTGCCAGCAGACGGACAGGGGGAATGGAGCAGTACTTC. This sequence encodes CASRRTGGMEQYF.

The gene calls are TRBV28 and TRBJ2-3, with 9 bases that match TRBD2. Germline CDR1 MDHEN, CDR2 SYDVKM. With 8 bases clipped from V and 0 bases from J, the junction kept 6 bases outside the gene matches. The CDR3 has 15 residues. This chain's CDR3 is CASGRAGGSTDTQYF. In nucleotides, the CDR3 is TGTGCCAGCGGCCGGGCGGGAGGGAGCACAGATACGCAGTATTTT.

The V gene is TRBV15, the J gene TRBJ2-1; 11 nucleotides line up with TRBD2. Germline assignment: CDR1 LNHNV and CDR2 YYDKDF (reference sequence). V lost 2 bases, J lost 8 bases, and 8 bases stayed unmatched. The CDR3 extends over 16 amino acids. Written as DNA, the CDR3 is TGTGCCACCAGCAGACCCACTAGCGGGAGTACGTATGAGCAGTTCTTC. It translates to CATSRPTSGSTYEQFF.

The chain couples TRBV5-4 to TRBJ2-3; 7 nucleotides agree with TRBD2. This CDR3 has 15 residues. CDR1 and CDR2 (germline): SGHNT, YYREEE (reference sequence). J lost 5 bases, V lost 4 bases, and 10 bases had no gene match. The CDR3 nucleotides are TGTGCCAGCAGCCCACGGACTAGAGAGCAAGATACGCAGTATTTT. Its translation: CASSPRTREQDTQYF.

J is TRBJ1-1 and V is TRBV6-7, with 8 bases lining up with TRBD1. TRBV6-7 is flagged as an ORF with uncertain function. This CDR3 contains 16 residues. With V trimmed by 0 bases and J by 1 base, 4 bases remained unmatched. The CDR3 is CASSYSTDRENTEAFF. CDR3 DNA sequence: TGTGCCAGCAGTTACTCGACGGACAGGGAGAACACTGAAGCTTTCTTT.

This chain joins TRBV3-1 (or the pseudogene TRBV3-2) and TRBJ1-2, with 9 bases matching TRBD1. The length of the CDR3 is 15 residues. With 0 bases clipped from V and 7 bases from J, the junction kept 6 bases outside the gene matches. Per the germline V gene, CDR1 is LGHDT and CDR2 is YNNKEL (reference sequence). This CDR3 reads CASSQDSQGASGYTF. Here the CDR3 DNA reads TGTGCCAGCAGCCAAGATTCACAGGGGGCCTCTGGCTACACCTTC.

This clone was observed once. The V gene is TRBV7-9, the J gene TRBJ2-7; D is perhaps TRBD2 (6 bases). Germline loops: CDR1 SEHNR, CDR2 FQNEAQ (reference sequence). V dropped 3 bases and J dropped 0 bases, with 12 bases sitting between them. CDR3 length: 15 amino acids. CDR3 sequence reads: CASSLDGGPSYEQYF. The CDR3, as DNA: TGTGCCAGCAGCTTGGACGGGGGACCCTCCTACGAGCAGTACTTC. The whole variable domain, remainder taken from reference TRBV7-9 and TRBJ2-7, is DTGVSQNPRHKITKRGQNVTFRCDPISEHNRLYWYRQTLGQGPEFLTYFQNEAQLEKSRLLSDRFSAERPKGSFSTLEIQRTEQGDSAMYLCASSLDGGPSYEQYFGPGTRLTVT.

The J gene is TRBJ2-2, the V gene TRBV18, with TRBD2 identical over 10 bases. The CDR3 extends over 20 amino acids. Germline trimming cut 4 bases from V and 2 bases from J; bases unmatched to any gene: 16. Looked up from germline, CDR1 is KGHSH and CDR2 is LQKENI. CDR3 region: CASSRSASGGLSLNTGELFF. In DNA form, the CDR3 reads TGTGCCAGCTCACGATCTGCTAGCGGGGGCCTCTCCCTTAACACCGGGGAGCTGTTTTTT.